This entry describes one TCR beta chain. This entry belongs to a study of blood T cell repertoires in COVID-19. Turning to the study itself: Collection of acute and convalescent COVID-19 samples took place in the United States, Italy and Spain. The cDNA or gDNA used as material had been derived from T cells, B-cell-depleted T cells, or PBMCs.

In the original processing: How many nucleated cells were present was estimated from reference gene primer amplification. The repertoire was sequenced with immunoSEQ multiplex PCR; TCRdb's copy has only in-frame clones and lacks some. That table furnishes V, J and clone size, whereas the DNA furnished D and trimming. The sample has approximately 82,000 clones, approximately 78% seen once. With 6 bases removed from V and 9 bases from J, the gap between germline ends came to 17 bases. The length of the CDR3 is 13 residues. From germline, CDR1 is MDHEN and CDR2 SYDVKM. Input material: peripheral blood. The J gene is TRBJ1-1, the V gene TRBV28; a weak D match, TRBD1 (6 bases). This clonotype originated in a human donor in a cohort sampled during active COVID-19. CDR3 DNA: TGTGCCAGCAGAAGAGGGGGAATTGTAAAAGCTTTCTTT. It encodes CASRRGGIVKAFF. Full variable domain (missing parts from reference TRBV28 and TRBJ1-1): DVKVTQSSRYLVKRTGEKVFLECVQDMDHENMFWYRQDPGLGLRLIYFSYDVKMKEKGDIPEGYSVSREKKERFSLILESASTNQTSMYLCASRRGGIVKAFFGQGTRLTVV.